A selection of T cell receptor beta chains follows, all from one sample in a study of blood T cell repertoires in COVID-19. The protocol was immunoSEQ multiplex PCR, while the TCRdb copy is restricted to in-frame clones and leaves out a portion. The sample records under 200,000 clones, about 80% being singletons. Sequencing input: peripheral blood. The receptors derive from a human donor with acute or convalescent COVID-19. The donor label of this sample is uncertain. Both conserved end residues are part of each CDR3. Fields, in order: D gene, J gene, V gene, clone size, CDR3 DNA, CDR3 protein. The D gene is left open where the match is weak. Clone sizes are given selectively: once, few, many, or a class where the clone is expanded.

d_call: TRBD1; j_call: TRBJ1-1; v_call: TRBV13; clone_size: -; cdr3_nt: TGTGCCAGCAGCCCTAGACTGAGGGGGGGACAGGGGTCCCGTGAGGGGAGTGAAGCTTTCTTT; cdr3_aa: CASSPRLRGGQGSREGSEAFF
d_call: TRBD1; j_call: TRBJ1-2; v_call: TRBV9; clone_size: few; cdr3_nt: TGTGCCAGCAGCACCGGACAGGGCTCCTATGGCTACACCTTC; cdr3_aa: CASSTGQGSYGYTF
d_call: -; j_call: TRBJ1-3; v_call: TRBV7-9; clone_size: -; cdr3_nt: TGTGCCAGCAGCTCCCACAGGGCCTCTGGAAACACCATATATTTT; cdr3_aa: CASSSHRASGNTIYF
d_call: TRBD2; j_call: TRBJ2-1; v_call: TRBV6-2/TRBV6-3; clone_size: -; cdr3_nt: TGTGCCAGCAGTCGGACTAGCGGGGGGCCCCTCAATGAGCAGTTCTTC; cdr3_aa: CASSRTSGGPLNEQFF
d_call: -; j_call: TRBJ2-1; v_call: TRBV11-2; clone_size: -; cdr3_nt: TGTGCCAGCAGCCCGTTTAAAGGGGCGAACAATGAGCAGTTCTTC; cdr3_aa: CASSPFKGANNEQFF
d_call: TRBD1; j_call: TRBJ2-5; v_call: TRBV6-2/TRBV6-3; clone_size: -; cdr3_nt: TGTGCCAGCAGCAGGGGGCAAGAGACCCAGTACTTC; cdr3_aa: CASSRGQETQYF
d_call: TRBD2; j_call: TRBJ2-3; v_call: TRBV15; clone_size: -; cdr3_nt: TGTGCCACCAGCGTTGGCCCCGGGACTAGCGGGAGAGATACGCAGTATTTT; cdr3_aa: CATSVGPGTSGRDTQYF
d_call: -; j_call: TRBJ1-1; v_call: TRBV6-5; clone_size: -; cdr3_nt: TGTGCCAGCAGTCCCCGAGGGGGTGAAGCTTTCTTT; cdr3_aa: CASSPRGGEAFF
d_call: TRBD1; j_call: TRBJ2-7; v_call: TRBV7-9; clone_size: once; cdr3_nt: TGTGCCAGCAGCCCCGGGACAGGGCACTACGAGCAGTACTTC; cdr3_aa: CASSPGTGHYEQYF
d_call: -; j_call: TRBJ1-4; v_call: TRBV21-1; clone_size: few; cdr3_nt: TGTGCCAGCAGCAAAGCGGACTGGGCTAATGAAAAACTGTTTTTT; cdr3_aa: CASSKADWANEKLFF